What follows is one T cell receptor beta chain and its context. Its antigen remains unknown. Assays examined 95,000 to 100,000 TCR templates per sample. The table came from immunoSEQ multiplex PCR; TCRdb's copy has only in-frame clones and leaves some out. The sample lists around 77,000 clones, roughly nine tenths occurring once. The CDR3 consists of 17 residues. Trimming removed 4 bases from V and 0 bases from J; junction bases left unmatched: 7. The germline V gene encodes CDR1 SGHDT and CDR2 YYEEEE. The data derive from a study of siplizumab effects on memory and regulatory T cells. General study points: Controls showed an average of about 27% Treg-derived mappable alloreactive CD4+ clones, while siplizumab showed 55% to 80%. Researchers could not give a naive or memory phenotype to roughly 80-96% of proliferating CD4+ or CD8+ clones. There appeared to be greater diversity in naive T cells than in memory cells, and naive T cells seemed major contributors to the alloresponse.

This chain joins TRBV5-6 and TRBJ1-6; 7 bases are shared with TRBD1. This TCR was recovered from a human donor in good health. The sequenced sample was CD8+ T cells sorted from blood. This chain's CDR3 is CASSLGQLTSYNSPLHF. CDR3 bases: TGTGCCAGCAGCCTGGGACAGTTAACCTCCTATAATTCACCCCTCCACTTT.